The source of this T cell receptor (beta chain) is a study of blood T cells in healthy people across ages. Study-wide findings and caveats: Diversity was estimated from one million T cells, and these estimates were considered underestimates. Unsorted PBMC material precluded a definitive naive versus antigen-experienced comparison.

This clonotype was counted between two and nine times. Antigen specificity is unknown. Isolation recovered at least 6 million PBMCs from every sample. J was trimmed by 0 bases and V by 3 bases; bases with no gene match: 7. The CDR3 is made up of 17 amino acids. Per the germline V gene, CDR1 is SGHVS and CDR2 is FQNEAQ. A second PCR of about 7 to 12 cycles used a sample-barcoded 5' primer and a J-beta primer mix. Every molecule of cDNA carried a tag from a template-switch adaptor with 12 random nucleotides. Using its own MiXCR run on the 5' RACE reads, TCRdb lists one record per CDR3 protein. The sample contains more than 650,000 distinct CDR3 sequences, about a fifth of which appear only once.

The rearrangement uses TRBV7-8 and TRBJ2-1, with 8 bases matching TRBD2. This clonotype was obtained from a man aged 70 or older in good health. Sequencing used blood. CDR3 sequence: CASSLRSGGFSYNEQFF. The CDR3 DNA sequence: TGTGCCAGCAGCTTGAGAAGCGGGGGATTCTCCTACAATGAGCAGTTCTTC.